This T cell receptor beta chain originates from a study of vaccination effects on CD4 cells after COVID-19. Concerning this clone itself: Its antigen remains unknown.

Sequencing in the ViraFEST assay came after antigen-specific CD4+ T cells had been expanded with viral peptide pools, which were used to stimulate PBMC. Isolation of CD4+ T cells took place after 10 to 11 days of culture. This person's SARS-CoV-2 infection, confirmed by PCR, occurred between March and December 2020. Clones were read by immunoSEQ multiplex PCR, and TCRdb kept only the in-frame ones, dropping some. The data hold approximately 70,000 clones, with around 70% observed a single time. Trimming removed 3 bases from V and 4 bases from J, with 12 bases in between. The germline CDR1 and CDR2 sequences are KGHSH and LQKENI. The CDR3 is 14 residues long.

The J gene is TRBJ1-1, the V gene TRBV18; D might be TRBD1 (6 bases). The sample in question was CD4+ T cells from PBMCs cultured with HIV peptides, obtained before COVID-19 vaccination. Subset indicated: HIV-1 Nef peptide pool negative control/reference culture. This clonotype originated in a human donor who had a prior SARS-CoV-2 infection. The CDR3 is CASSPLGTLTEAFF. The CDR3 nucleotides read TGTGCCAGCTCACCGCTCGGGACACTCACTGAAGCTTTCTTT.